This T cell receptor (beta chain) derives from a study of OX40 agonist ivuxolimab in advanced cancers. Study information: Cohort: approximately 79% men, mean age around 61, aged about 23 to 79. Patients with prior anti-PD-1, anti-PD-L1 or anti-CTLA-4 therapy were eligible; about 40% had some.

Germline CDR1 is SQVTM and CDR2 is ANQGSEA. CDR3 length: 14 amino acids. V lost 1 base to trimming and J lost 0 bases; unmatched junction nucleotides: 0. Assay used: immunoSEQ multiplex PCR; TCRdb lists only in-frame clones, some missing. The sample yields about 48,000 clones, over 75% seen once. The sequences come from CD4+ or CD8+ T cells sorted from blood, collected in a trial of the OX40 agonist ivuxolimab. The chain combines TRBV29-1 with TRBJ2-1, with TRBD2 matching over 7 bases. The receptor comes from an adult with an advanced solid tumor such as melanoma, head and neck, liver or kidney cancer. The CDR3 here is CSVEGGGSYNEQFF. CDR3 coding DNA: TGCAGCGTTGAAGGGGGGGGCTCCTACAATGAGCAGTTCTTC.